A selection of T cell receptor beta chains follows, all from one sample in a study of blood T cell repertoires in COVID-19. Profiling relied on immunoSEQ multiplex PCR, and the TCRdb table lists in-frame clones only, not all of them. The table shows roughly 200,000 clones, with around 85% occurring only once. Sequenced sample: peripheral blood. The source is a person aged 70 to 79 with COVID-19, enrolled during active disease. Both conserved end residues are part of each CDR3. The D gene is left open where the match is weak. Clone size is stated in some rows and not others, as once, few, many or a class when expanded.

d_gene	v_gene	j_gene	abundance	CDR3nt	CDR3aa
TRBD2	TRBV18	TRBJ2-5	-	TGTGCCAGCTCACCGATTGGGAGCGGGAATGCAGAGACCCAGTACTTC	CASSPIGSGNAETQYF
TRBD2	TRBV6-2/TRBV6-3	TRBJ2-5	-	TGTGCCAGCAGTTGGAGCGGGGGGCCCCTCGGGACCCAGTACTTC	CASSWSGGPLGTQYF
-	TRBV28	TRBJ1-3	-	TGTGCCAGCAGTTTCACGGACACACACAGGGTTTCTGGAAACACCATATATTTT	CASSFTDTHRVSGNTIYF
-	TRBV28	TRBJ2-3	-	TGTGCCAGCAGTTACGGACGGGGATATAGCACAGATACGCAGTATTTT	CASSYGRGYSTDTQYF
-	TRBV4-1	TRBJ1-3	-	TGCGCCAGCAGCCAATTCGGGGGGCTAGGAAACACCATATATTTT	CASSQFGGLGNTIYF
TRBD2	TRBV7-8	TRBJ2-1	-	TGTGCCAGCAGCGGGGAGGGGTTAACGAGCGGGAGATCACATGAGCAGTTCTTC	CASSGEGLTSGRSHEQFF
-	TRBV24-1	TRBJ2-2	-	TGTGCCACCCGCCAGGGGATCACCGGGGAGCTGTTTTTT	CATRQGITGELFF
TRBD2	TRBV19	TRBJ2-7	-	TGTGCCAGTCAGAGCGGGGGGAGCTCCTACGAGCAGTACTTC	CASQSGGSSYEQYF
-	TRBV5-1	TRBJ2-1	-	TGCGCCAGCAGCTTGGCTATCATAGGGGGCAATGAGCAGTTCTTC	CASSLAIIGGNEQFF
-	TRBV6-5	TRBJ1-1	-	TGTGCCAGCAGTTACCCGGGGGTCACTGAAGCTTTCTTT	CASSYPGVTEAFF
-	TRBV28	TRBJ2-6	-	TGTGCCAGCAGTTTCAGAGGGGCCAACGTCCTGACTTTC	CASSFRGANVLTF
-	TRBV10-3	TRBJ1-6	-	TGTGCCATCAGGGCCCGGTGGGACTCGAATTCACCCCTCCACTTT	CAIRARWDSNSPLHF
-	TRBV4-3	TRBJ1-3	-	TGCGCCAGCAGCCAAGATGTTCTCTCTGGAAACACCATATATTTT	CASSQDVLSGNTIYF
-	TRBV5-6	TRBJ2-7	-	TGTGCCAGCAGCTCGGGACATAACTACGAGCAGTACTTC	CASSSGHNYEQYF
TRBD2	TRBV3-1/TRBV3-2	TRBJ2-3	-	TGTGCCAGCAGCTTTTGGACTAGTGAGGCAGATACGCAGTATTTT	CASSFWTSEADTQYF
TRBD2	TRBV5-1	TRBJ2-1	-	TGCGCCAGCAGCTTAACTAGCGGAAGCGGTGAGCAGTTCTTC	CASSLTSGSGEQFF
-	TRBV20-1	TRBJ2-2	-	TGCAGTATTCAAAACAACGGGGAGCTGTTTTTT	CSIQNNGELFF
TRBD1	TRBV7-8	TRBJ1-5	-	TGTGCCAGCAGCGCGTCGGGACAGACTTTAAATCAGCCCCAGCATTTT	CASSASGQTLNQPQHF
-	TRBV9	TRBJ1-3	-	TGTGCCAGCAGCGTAGCGGGGGAGGCTGGAAACACCATATATTTT	CASSVAGEAGNTIYF
-	TRBV18	TRBJ1-1	-	TGTGCCAGCTCACCAGGACAGAACACTGAAGCTTTCTTT	CASSPGQNTEAFF
-	TRBV7-7	TRBJ1-1	-	TGTGCCAGCAGCCCCGCAGGCTTAAACACTGAAGCTTTCTTT	CASSPAGLNTEAFF
TRBD2	TRBV2	TRBJ2-3	few	TGTGCCAGCAGTTTCCAGCGGGGGGCCCAAGCCATAGATACGCAGTATTTT	CASSFQRGAQAIDTQYF
-	TRBV11-3	TRBJ2-7	-	TGTGCCAGCAGCTTAGGGAATAGCGCTTCCTACGAGCAGTACTTC	CASSLGNSASYEQYF
-	TRBV6-5	TRBJ1-1	-	TGTGCCAGCAGATGGCCGGGAGGGTACACTGAAGCTTTCTTT	CASRWPGGYTEAFF
-	TRBV3-1/TRBV3-2	TRBJ1-3	-	TGTGCCAGCAGCCAAGTCAGGGACTATTCTGGAAACACCATATATTTT	CASSQVRDYSGNTIYF
-	TRBV5-1	TRBJ2-5	-	TGCGCCAGCTTAGGGACACCACAACAAGAGACCCAGTACTTC	CASLGTPQQETQYF
-	TRBV4-1	TRBJ1-1	-	TGCGCCAGCAGCCAAGGGCAGGGGAACACTGAAGCTTTCTTT	CASSQGQGNTEAFF
-	TRBV6-2/TRBV6-3	TRBJ1-1	once	TGTGCCAGCAGTTTTTCCAGTAGGGGCGACACTGAAGCTTTCTTT	CASSFSSRGDTEAFF
-	TRBV5-6	TRBJ2-6	once	TGTGCCAGCAGCTTGGGAGCACCGCCCTCTGGGGCCAACGTCCTGACTTTC	CASSLGAPPSGANVLTF
TRBD2	TRBV11-1	TRBJ2-1	few	TGTGCCAGCAGCGCACGTGGCGGGAGAGCCTACAATGAGCAGTTCTTC	CASSARGGRAYNEQFF
-	TRBV5-1	TRBJ2-7	-	TGCGCCAGCAGCGCGGGACTCGGTCTTACGAGCTCCTACGAGCAGTACTTC	CASSAGLGLTSSYEQYF
TRBD2	TRBV4-1	TRBJ2-5	-	TGCGCCAGCAGCCTCTTAACTAGCGGGGGGGCGTTGGAGACCCAGTACTTC	CASSLLTSGGALETQYF
-	TRBV29-1	TRBJ1-2	-	TGCAGCGTATGGACAGCCTCGAACTATGGCTACACCTTC	CSVWTASNYGYTF
TRBD1	TRBV28	TRBJ1-2	-	TGTGCCAGCAGCCTAGGGGGACAGATCTATGGCTACACCTTC	CASSLGGQIYGYTF
TRBD1	TRBV9	TRBJ1-5	-	TGTGCCAGCAGCAGCGGACAGGGCGGACAGCCCCAGCATTTT	CASSSGQGGQPQHF
-	TRBV19	TRBJ2-2	few	TGTGCCAGTAGTATAGTGGGGGGTACCGGGGAGCTGTTTTTT	CASSIVGGTGELFF
-	TRBV7-9	TRBJ2-7	-	TGTGCCAGCAGCTTAGGGGGCTGGGAGCAGTACTTC	CASSLGGWEQYF
-	TRBV9	TRBJ2-6	-	TGTGCCAGCAGCCTCGGGGTTTCTGGGGCCAACGTCCTGACTTTC	CASSLGVSGANVLTF
-	TRBV21-1	TRBJ1-1	many	TGTGCCAGCAGCAAAGTCCCCCCAGGGCGTTTGGATGAAGCTTTCTTT	CASSKVPPGRLDEAFF
TRBD2	TRBV4-2	TRBJ2-6	-	TGTGCCAGCAGCCAAGGGGGACTAAATGCTGCTGGGGCCAACGTCCTGACTTTC	CASSQGGLNAAGANVLTF
-	TRBV5-1	TRBJ2-7	-	TGCGCCAGCAGCCCCGGATTGGGACAATTCTCCTACGAGCAGTACTTC	CASSPGLGQFSYEQYF
-	TRBV20-1	TRBJ1-2	once	TGCAGTGCTACGGAGTCACCGGGCTACACCTTC	CSATESPGYTF
TRBD1	TRBV5-1	TRBJ2-5	-	TGCGCCAGCAGCAGGGGGACAGGGGGAATGGAGACCCAGTACTTC	CASSRGTGGMETQYF
TRBD2	TRBV7-2	TRBJ2-7	-	TGTGCCAGCAGCGGCCCTAGCGGGGACGAGCAGTACTTC	CASSGPSGDEQYF
TRBD1	TRBV10-3	TRBJ1-1	-	TGTGCCATGCGGGCGGGACAGGGGTACACTGAAGCTTTCTTT	CAMRAGQGYTEAFF
TRBD2	TRBV11-2	TRBJ2-3	-	TGTGCCAGCAGCTCCGGCGGGAGGGCCACAGATACGCAGTATTTT	CASSSGGRATDTQYF
-	TRBV28	TRBJ1-2	-	TGTGCCAGCAGTTTAGGGGGCTTAGTTGGCTACACCTTC	CASSLGGLVGYTF
-	TRBV6-4	TRBJ1-1	once	TGTGCCAGCAGAGCCGATGGAGGGGCTGAAGCTTTCTTT	CASRADGGAEAFF
TRBD1	TRBV3-1/TRBV3-2	TRBJ2-7	once	TGTGCCAGCAGCCAAGAAATGTTTGGGACAGGGTCCCCCGAGCAGTACTTC	CASSQEMFGTGSPEQYF
TRBD1	TRBV19	TRBJ2-1	-	TGTGCCAGTAGTAAAAGGACAGGGGTCAATGAGCAGTTCTTC	CASSKRTGVNEQFF
-	TRBV24-1	TRBJ2-7	few	TGTGCCACCCAAGCGAGGGGGGGGACCTACGAGCAGTACTTC	CATQARGGTYEQYF
-	TRBV7-9	TRBJ1-1	-	TGTGCCAGCAGCTTAGCGGCAGGGGTTGACTCTGAAGCTTTCTTT	CASSLAAGVDSEAFF